This note documents a single T cell receptor beta chain sequence. The antigen remains undetermined. The data originate from a study of cytomegalovirus exposure and HLA in healthy donors. Across the study: The roughly 130 validation repertoires used the same platform as the 600 to 750 first-cohort repertoires (as reported by a later analysis).

General observations from the study: The CMV antigen specificity of a few CMV-associated chains was confirmed through in vitro analysis. Researchers counted 180 or so TCR beta chains as cytomegalovirus-associated. Cytomegalovirus status was reportedly diagnosed by the classifier with high specificity and sensitivity.

The CDR3 extends over 14 amino acids. CDR1 and CDR2 from the germline V gene are SGHAT and FQNNGV. The trim removed 6 bases at V and 3 bases at J, leaving 6 bases unmatched. Measured with immunoSEQ multiplex PCR; TCRdb has only the in-frame clones, and not every one. The table lists tens of thousands of clones, 90% to 95% of them singletons. This clonotype was sampled from a man aged 18 to 35 in good health and CMV-seropositive. Sequenced input: PBMCs. The chain recombines TRBV11-2 with TRBJ2-7; TRBD1 aligns across 9 bases. CDR3 region: CASRALTGGYEQYF. DNA for the CDR3: TGTGCCAGCAGAGCCCTGACAGGGGGCTACGAGCAGTACTTC.